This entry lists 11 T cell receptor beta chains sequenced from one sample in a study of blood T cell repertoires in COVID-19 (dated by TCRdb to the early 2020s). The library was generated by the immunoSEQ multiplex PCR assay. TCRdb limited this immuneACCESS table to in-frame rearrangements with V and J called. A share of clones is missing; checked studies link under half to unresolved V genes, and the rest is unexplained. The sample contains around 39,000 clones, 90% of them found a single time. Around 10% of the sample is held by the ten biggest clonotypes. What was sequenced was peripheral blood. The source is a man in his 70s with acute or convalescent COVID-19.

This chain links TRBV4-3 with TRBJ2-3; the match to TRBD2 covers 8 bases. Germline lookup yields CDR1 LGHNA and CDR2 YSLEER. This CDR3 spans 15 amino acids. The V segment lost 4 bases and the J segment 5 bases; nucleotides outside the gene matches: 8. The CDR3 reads CASSLGTRGEDTQYF. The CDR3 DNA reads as TGCGCCAGCAGCCTAGGGACTAGAGGAGAAGATACGCAGTATTTT.

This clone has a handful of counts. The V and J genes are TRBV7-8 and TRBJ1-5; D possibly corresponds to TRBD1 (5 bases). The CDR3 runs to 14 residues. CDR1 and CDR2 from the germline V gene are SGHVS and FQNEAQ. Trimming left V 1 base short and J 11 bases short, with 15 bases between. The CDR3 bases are TGTGCCAGCAGCTTAGGCGCGGGGGGACTGTCCCAGCATTTT. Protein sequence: CASSLGAGGLSQHF.

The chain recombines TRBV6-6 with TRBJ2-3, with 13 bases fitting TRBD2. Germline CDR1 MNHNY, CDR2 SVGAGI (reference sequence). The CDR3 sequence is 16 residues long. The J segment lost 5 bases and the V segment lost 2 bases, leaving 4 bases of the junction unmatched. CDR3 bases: TGTGCCAGCAGTTACGGACTAGCGGGAGAGGGAGATACGCAGTATTTT. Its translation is CASSYGLAGEGDTQYF.

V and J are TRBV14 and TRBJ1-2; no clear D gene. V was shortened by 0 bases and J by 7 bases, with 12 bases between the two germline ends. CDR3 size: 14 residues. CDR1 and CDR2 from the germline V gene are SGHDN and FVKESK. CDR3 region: CASSQDLAIGGYTF. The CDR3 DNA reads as TGTGCCAGCAGCCAAGATCTAGCTATCGGTGGCTACACCTTC.

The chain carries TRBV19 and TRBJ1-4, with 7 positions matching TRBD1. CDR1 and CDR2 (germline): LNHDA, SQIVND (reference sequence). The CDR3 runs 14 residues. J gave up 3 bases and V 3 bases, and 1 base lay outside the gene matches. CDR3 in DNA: TGTGCCAGTAGTATTGGACAGGCTAATGAAAAACTGTTTTTT. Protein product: CASSIGQANEKLFF. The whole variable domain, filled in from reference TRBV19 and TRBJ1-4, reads DGGITQSPKYLFRKEGQNVTLSCEQNLNHDAMYWYRQDPGQGLRLIYYSQIVNDFQKGDIAEGYSVSREKKESFPLTVTSAQKNPTAFYLCASSIGQANEKLFFGSGTQLSVL.

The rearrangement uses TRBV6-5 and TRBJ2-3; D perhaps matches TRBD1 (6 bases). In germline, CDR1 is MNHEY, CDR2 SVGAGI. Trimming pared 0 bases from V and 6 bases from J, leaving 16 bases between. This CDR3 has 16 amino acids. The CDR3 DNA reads TGTGCCAGCAGTTACTCGATTCAGGGGTATGGGGATACGCAGTATTTT. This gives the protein CASSYSIQGYGDTQYF.

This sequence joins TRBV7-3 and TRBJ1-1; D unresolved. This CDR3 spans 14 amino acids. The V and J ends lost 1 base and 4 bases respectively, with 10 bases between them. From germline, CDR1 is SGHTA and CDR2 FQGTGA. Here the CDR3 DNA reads TGTGCCAGCAGCTTAAGCGCAGGCAGCACTGAAGCTTTCTTT. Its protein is CASSLSAGSTEAFF.

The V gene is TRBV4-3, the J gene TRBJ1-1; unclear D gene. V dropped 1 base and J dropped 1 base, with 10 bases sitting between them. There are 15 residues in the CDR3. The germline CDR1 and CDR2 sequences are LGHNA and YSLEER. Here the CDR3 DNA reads TGCGCCAGCAGCCAAGTTAGTAGTAGGAACACTGAAGCTTTCTTT. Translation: CASSQVSSRNTEAFF.

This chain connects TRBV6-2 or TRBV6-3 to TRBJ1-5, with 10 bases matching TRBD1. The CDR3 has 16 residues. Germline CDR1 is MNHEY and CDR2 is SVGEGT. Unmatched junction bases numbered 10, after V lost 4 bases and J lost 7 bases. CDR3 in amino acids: CASSSRQGASGQPQHF. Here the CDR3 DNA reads TGTGCCAGCAGTTCCAGACAGGGGGCCAGCGGGCAGCCCCAGCATTTT.

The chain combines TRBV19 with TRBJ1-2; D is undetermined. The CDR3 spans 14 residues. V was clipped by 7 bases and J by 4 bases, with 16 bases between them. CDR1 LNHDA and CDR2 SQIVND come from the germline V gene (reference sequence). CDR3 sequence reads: CASMEPGWVYGYTF. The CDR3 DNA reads TGTGCCAGTATGGAGCCGGGTTGGGTCTATGGCTACACCTTC.

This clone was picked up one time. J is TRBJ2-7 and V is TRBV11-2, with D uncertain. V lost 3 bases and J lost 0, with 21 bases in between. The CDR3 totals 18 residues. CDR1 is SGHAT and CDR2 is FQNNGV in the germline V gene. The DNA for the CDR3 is TGTGCCAGCAGCTTGGCGGCCCTTTTTTACTCAAGCTCCTACGAGCAGTACTTC. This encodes CASSLAALFYSSSYEQYF.